Listed here are 21 T cell receptor beta chains from one sample, sequenced in a study of T cells in Graves' hyperthyroidism and ophthalmopathy (dated by TCRdb to between 2019 and 2020). Libraries were built with multiplex PCR. Instrument used: Illumina HiSeq 2000. The TCR beta CDR3 regions were amplified from RNA transcripts. For the first round of RT-PCR on the TCR CDR3, the HTBI primer set was used together with the Qiagen OneStep RT-PCR kit. TCRdb reprocessed the public reads (quality trimming at Q25 with fastp, clone calling with MiXCR) and kept in-frame beta chains. CDR3 protein duplicates are merged, each entry listing the most common genes and DNA. A total of about 350,000 distinct CDR3 sequences appear in this sample, approximately 14% of them only once. Around 23% of the sample is in the top ten clones. Material: blood. All receptors come from a woman aged 25 to 39 with Graves' hyperthyroidism.

At least ten counts were recorded for this clonotype. This sequence joins TRBV15 and TRBJ2-5; TRBD1 aligns across 10 bases. The CDR3 length is 15 residues. The germline CDR1 and CDR2 sequences are LNHNV and YYDKDF (reference sequence). V was clipped by 0 bases and J by 3 bases; unmatched bases: 1. The CDR3 nucleotides read TGTGCCACCAGCAGAGACGGGACAGGGGAAGAGACCCAGTACTTC. Amino acids: CATSRDGTGEETQYF.

This clonotype appeared a few times. This sequence joins TRBV9 and TRBJ2-5; weak D call: TRBD1 (8 bases). Trimming removed 3 bases at V and 5 bases at J, with 17 bases between. Germline CDR1 reads SGDLS; CDR2 reads YYNGEE. The CDR3 extends over 15 amino acids. The CDR3 sequence is CASSEQGGGGETQYF. For the CDR3, the DNA is TGTGCCAGCAGCGAACAGGGGGGAGGGGGGGAGACCCAGTACTTC.

This clonotype was seen repeatedly, ten times or more. The CDR3 loop reads CASSSYRTVEIYGYTF. CDR3 sequence (DNA): TGTGCCAGCAGCTCATATCGGACAGTGGAAATCTATGGCTACACCTTC. V is TRBV7-2 and J is TRBJ1-2; maybe TRBD1 (6 bases). This CDR3 has 16 residues. CDR1 and CDR2 from the germline V gene are SGHTA and FQGNSA. The V and J ends lost 4 bases and 4 bases respectively, with 19 bases between them.

This clonotype was counted at least ten times. This CDR3 reads CASSLEVGELFF. The CDR3 DNA reads as TGCGCCAGCAGCTTGGAGGTCGGGGAGCTGTTTTTT. The V call is TRBV5-1, the J call TRBJ2-2, with D unclear. The CDR3 consists of 12 residues. V lost 0 bases, J lost 7 bases, and 4 bases lay in between. Germline lookup yields CDR1 SGHRS and CDR2 YFSETQ.

Notes on this clonotype: At one boundary the junction diverges from the germline segment, which might be a read error. The rearrangement uses TRBV6-2 or TRBV6-3 and TRBJ1-1; tentative D call: TRBD1 (5 bases). The CDR3 length is 14 residues. The V gene's germline CDR1 is MNHEY and CDR2 SVGEGT. CDR3: CTSKVQGGDTEAFF. The CDR3, as DNA: TGTACCAGCAAGGTTCAGGGTGGGGACACTGAAGCTTTCTTT.

This clonotype was detected ten times or more. The chain carries TRBV29-1 and TRBJ1-1; D ambiguous. Germline assignment: CDR1 SQVTM and CDR2 ANQGSEA. Trimming pared 7 bases from V and 2 bases from J, leaving 8 bases between. This CDR3 comprises 11 residues. The CDR3 here is CSASRNTEAFF. The CDR3 DNA is TGCAGCGCGTCAAGAAACACTGAAGCTTTCTTT.

This clonotype was seen a handful of times. The chain carries TRBV10-1 and TRBJ2-5, with 10 bases matching TRBD2. The CDR3 has 15 residues. V shed 5 bases, J shed 0 bases, and the junction held 3 bases outside the gene matches. In germline, CDR1 is WNHNN, CDR2 SYGVQD (reference sequence). The CDR3 spells CASSTGLADQETQYF. The CDR3 DNA reads TGCGCCAGCAGTACAGGACTAGCGGACCAAGAGACCCAGTACTTC.

The chain has TRBV6-2 or TRBV6-3 and TRBJ1-5; 8 positions agree with TRBD1. The CDR3 is made up of 14 amino acids. Per germline, CDR1 MNHEY and CDR2 SVGEGT. After removal of 8 bases from V and 6 bases from J, the junction contained 9 bases not matched to a gene. The CDR3 region is CASQKGQVTQPQHF. The DNA for the CDR3 is TGTGCCAGCCAAAAGGGACAGGTAACTCAGCCCCAGCATTTT.

The J gene is TRBJ2-7, the V gene TRBV12-3 or TRBV12-4; D gene uncertain. V lost 1 base and J lost 6, with 7 bases in between. This CDR3 has 12 amino acids. The CDR3 reads CASSLGSLEQYF. The CDR3 DNA is TGTGCCAGCAGTTTAGGGTCGCTCGAGCAGTACTTC.

The chain has TRBV30 and TRBJ1-2; 8 positions agree with TRBD1. J lost 8 bases, V lost 3 bases, and 5 bases had no gene match. This CDR3 is 12 amino acids long. In germline, CDR1 is GTSNPN, CDR2 SVGIG (reference sequence). The CDR3 spells CAWSPGGYGYTF. The CDR3 nucleotides read TGTGCCTGGAGCCCAGGGGGCTACGGCTACACCTTC.

This clonotype appeared many times. The CDR3 reads CASSSIEFDTGELFF. In DNA, the CDR3 is TGTGCCAGCAGTTCGATTGAGTTCGACACCGGGGAGCTGTTTTTT. The chain has TRBV28 and TRBJ2-2; D unresolved. The CDR3 runs to 15 residues. Germline CDR1 is MDHEN and CDR2 is SYDVKM. Trimming took off 4 bases at V and 3 bases at J, with 12 bases between the two ends.

This clonotype was observed many times. V and J are TRBV7-8 and TRBJ1-1, with a weak D call TRBD1 (5 bases). The CDR3 is 15 amino acids. V was pared by 1 base and J by 4 bases, with 13 bases between. In germline, CDR1 is SGHVS, CDR2 FQNEAQ. The CDR3 region is CASSLEGFRGTEAFF. For the CDR3, the DNA is TGTGCCAGCAGCTTAGAGGGGTTCCGGGGCACTGAAGCTTTCTTT.

For this clonotype: A much more abundant neighbour one base away suggests this may be a read error. The V call is TRBV12-5, the J call TRBJ2-5; no reliable D call. With 4 bases removed from V and 5 bases from J, the gap between germline ends came to 5 bases. The CDR3 sequence is 11 residues long. Germline values: CDR1 LGHNT, CDR2 FRNRAP. The CDR3 loop reads CASGYEETQYF. As DNA, the CDR3 is TGTGCTAGTGGTTATGAGGAGACCCAGTACTTC.

In its sample, this clonotype was seen a few times. The chain couples TRBV30 to TRBJ1-1; no reliable D call. V was clipped by 3 bases and J by 10 bases, with 21 bases between them. The germline gives CDR1 GTSNPN, CDR2 SVGIG (reference sequence). The CDR3 is 14 amino acids. CDR3 DNA sequence: TGTGCCTGGAGCCAACGGATGGGCGTTGGCGTAGCTTTCTTT. Its translation is CAWSQRMGVGVAFF.

This clonotype was detected a few times. The chain joins TRBV6-5 to TRBJ2-2, with TRBD2 as a possible D gene (5 bases). The CDR3 is 15 amino acids. Germline V gene lookup returns CDR1 MNHEY and CDR2 SVGAGI. Trimming removed 3 bases from V and 1 base from J, with 9 bases in between. CDR3 coding DNA: TGTGCCAGCAGTTATGTCAGCGGGAACACCGGGGAGCTGTTTTTT. As protein: CASSYVSGNTGELFF.

The V call is TRBV30, the J call TRBJ2-7; no reliable D call. V was cut by 7 bases and J by 6 bases, with 13 bases left in between. The germline V gene encodes CDR1 GTSNPN and CDR2 SVGIG (reference sequence). This CDR3 comprises 11 residues. CDR3 sequence: CASSTLGEQYF. The CDR3, as DNA: TGTGCCTCCTCTACGCTCGGCGAGCAGTACTTC. The full variable domain, with the rest looked up from reference TRBV30 and TRBJ2-7, is SQTIHQWPATLVQPVGSPLSLECTVEGTSNPNLYWYRQAAGRGLQLLFYSVGIGQISSEVPQNLSASRPQDRQFILSSKKLLLSDSGFYLCASSTLGEQYFGPGTRLTVT.

This clonotype was observed at least ten times. The chain recombines TRBV29-1 with TRBJ1-4; D unclear. Germline V CDR1 and CDR2: SQVTM, ANQGSEA. Trimming took 7 bases from V and 0 from J, leaving 9 bases between them. This CDR3 region has 13 residues. CDR3 nucleotide sequence: TGCAGCGCGGCCTTTTCAACTAATGAAAAACTGTTTTTT. Translation gives CSAAFSTNEKLFF.

This clonotype was seen many times. V and J are TRBV11-2 and TRBJ2-1; 11 nucleotides line up with TRBD2. The CDR3 runs to 14 residues. Trimming at V came to 5 bases and at J to 6 bases, leaving 3 bases not matched to a gene. CDR1 is SGHAT, CDR2 FQNNGV, per germline. The CDR3 loop reads CASSRTSGPNEQFF. The CDR3 DNA reads as TGTGCCAGCAGCCGGACTAGCGGGCCCAATGAGCAGTTCTTC.

This clonotype appeared many times. This rearrangement joins TRBV6-5 to TRBJ2-1; either TRBD1 or TRBD2 may fit D (5 bases each). V lost 2 bases and J 6 bases, leaving 14 bases between the germline ends. CDR3 size: 15 residues. Germline V lookup: CDR1 MNHEY, CDR2 SVGAGI. As DNA, the CDR3 is TGTGCCAGCAGTTACATGGGACCCAGACTCAATGAGCAGTTCTTC. Its protein product is CASSYMGPRLNEQFF.

This clonotype was observed a few times. The chain recombines TRBV3-1 with TRBJ2-1, with TRBD2 matching over 9 bases. The CDR3 spans 17 residues. J gave up 2 bases and V 0 bases, and 5 bases lay outside the gene matches. The germline V gene has CDR1 LGHDT and CDR2 YNNKEL (reference sequence). For the CDR3, the DNA is TGTGCCAGCAGCCAAGATAGGGGCGGGAGGGCCTACAATGAGCAGTTCTTC. Amino acid sequence: CASSQDRGGRAYNEQFF.

This clonotype was observed a handful of times. The rearrangement joins TRBV15 to TRBJ1-1; D not resolved. This CDR3 region has 14 residues. The V end lost 0 bases, the J end lost 6 bases, and 11 bases lay between the germline ends. Germline CDR1 and CDR2: LNHNV and YYDKDF (reference sequence). The CDR3 protein is CATSRDIRRPEAFF. In nucleotides, the CDR3 is TGTGCCACCAGCAGAGATATACGACGGCCTGAAGCTTTCTTT.